This is a list of T cell receptor beta chains from one sample in a study of quantifying T cell responses using KT2 cells. A single record per CDR3 protein comes from TCRdb applying MiXCR to the UMI-ligation and nested PCR reads. This table holds under 35,000 distinct CDR3 sequences, 10% found once. Sequenced sample: PBMCs spiked with cells of the T cell clone KT2. The receptor source for this set is a human donor. The CDR3 runs from the conserved cysteine through the conserved F or W. The order of the fields is J gene, V gene, clone size, D gene, CDR3 protein, CDR3 DNA. The D gene is left open where the match is weak. Part of the rows lack a size; the others show once, few, many or a class for expanded clones.

TRBJ2-1 TRBV28 medium-sized NA CASSLWGKVYNEQFF TGTGCCAGCAGTTTATGGGGAAAGGTTTACAATGAGCAGTTCTTC
TRBJ2-3 TRBV7-6 many NA CASSLRPGGQADTQYF TGTGCCAGCAGCTTAAGGCCCGGGGGCCAGGCAGATACGCAGTATTTT
TRBJ2-3 TRBV2 NA NA CASRGIANTDTQYF TGTGCCAGCAGGGGGATAGCAAACACAGATACGCAGTATTTT
TRBJ2-5 TRBV4-1 many TRBD2 CASSQGLAGPQETQYF TGCGCCAGCAGCCAAGGACTAGCGGGACCACAAGAGACCCAGTACTTC
TRBJ2-3 TRBV7-9 NA TRBD2 CASSSRGIRGGDTQYF TGTGCCAGCAGCTCCCGAGGCATCCGGGGGGGAGATACGCAGTATTTT
TRBJ2-5 TRBV2 few NA CASSNGKTQYF TGTGCCAGCAGTAACGGGAAGACCCAGTACTTC
TRBJ1-3 TRBV7-9 many TRBD1 CASSLAPGTAKGNTIYF TGTGCCAGCAGCTTAGCTCCCGGGACAGCTAAAGGAAACACCATATATTTT
TRBJ1-2 TRBV30 many NA CAWSFGGPLFYGYTF TGTGCCTGGAGTTTTGGGGGACCGCTTTTCTATGGCTACACCTTC
TRBJ1-4 TRBV11-2 many NA CASRSVRDPNEKLFF TGTGCCAGCAGGTCGGTCAGGGACCCTAATGAAAAACTGTTTTTT
TRBJ1-2 TRBV6-6 many NA CASSKDAYGYTF TGTGCCAGCAGTAAGGACGCCTATGGCTACACCTTC
TRBJ1-6 TRBV10-3 NA TRBD1 CAITRDRESPLHF TGTGCCATCACCCGGGACAGGGAGTCACCCCTCCACTTT
TRBJ2-1 TRBV12-5 NA NA CASGLPDRKSDEQFF TGTGCTAGTGGTTTGCCAGACCGAAAATCGGATGAGCAGTTCTTC
TRBJ2-1 TRBV10-1 few NA CASSDGAGRFF TGCGCCAGCAGTGATGGGGCAGGGCGATTCTTC
TRBJ1-2 TRBV29-1 many TRBD1 CSVEIGTGKGYTF TGCAGCGTTGAAATTGGGACAGGGAAGGGCTACACCTTC
TRBJ2-1 TRBV7-2 few NA CASSLGIAPRPNEQFF TGTGCCAGCAGCTTAGGTATTGCACCTAGGCCCAATGAGCAGTTCTTC
TRBJ2-1 TRBV5-1 few NA CASSLTAPGDGYNEQFF TGCGCCAGCAGCTTAACAGCACCGGGGGACGGCTACAATGAGCAGTTCTTC